This entry lists 29 T cell receptor beta chains sequenced from one sample in a study of cytomegalovirus exposure and HLA in healthy donors. 13 Jbeta primers and 60 Vbeta primers were used for the PCR. The protocol was immunoSEQ multiplex PCR, while the TCRdb copy is restricted to in-frame clones and leaves out a portion. This table has about 160,000 clones, about 76% appearing once. Sequencing was done on a sample of PBMCs. The origin of the receptors is a female donor in good health and CMV-seronegative.

This chain links TRBV30 with TRBJ1-6, with TRBD1 as a possible D gene (5 bases). Trimming took off 5 bases at V and 7 bases at J, with 21 bases between the two ends. Germline lookup yields CDR1 GTSNPN and CDR2 SVGIG (reference sequence). The CDR3 is 16 residues long. CDR3 in DNA: TGTGCCTGGGATAGGCGGGACGCCTGGGGAAATTCACCCCTCCACTTT. This translates into CAWDRRDAWGNSPLHF. Full variable domain (remainder filled in from reference TRBV30 and TRBJ1-6): SQTIHQWPATLVQPVGSPLSLECTVEGTSNPNLYWYRQAAGRGLQLLFYSVGIGQISSEVPQNLSASRPQDRQFILSSKKLLLSDSGFYLCAWDRRDAWGNSPLHFGNGTRLTVT.

This clone has more than one count but fewer than ten. The V call is TRBV30, the J call TRBJ1-2; D perhaps matches TRBD1 (5 bases). CDR3 length equals 12 residues. The germline CDR1 and CDR2 sequences are GTSNPN and SVGIG (reference sequence). Trimming removed 5 bases at V and 6 bases at J, with 13 bases between. The CDR3 protein is CAWVRVTHGYTF. The CDR3 DNA sequence: TGTGCCTGGGTCAGGGTGACCCATGGCTACACCTTC.

This clone was counted a few times. The genes are TRBV10-3 and TRBJ2-3, with 9 bases that match TRBD1. CDR1 is ENHRY and CDR2 is SYGVKD in the germline V gene. The CDR3 is made up of 14 amino acids. J gave up 3 bases and V 8 bases, and 6 bases lay outside the gene matches. CDR3 loop: CAIAGTGRTDTQYF. CDR3 nucleotide sequence: TGTGCCATCGCCGGGACAGGGAGGACAGATACGCAGTATTTT.

The CDR3 DNA is TGTGCCAGCAGCCCAAGGGACAGGAGTTTATATGGCTACACCTTC. Translation gives CASSPRDRSLYGYTF. The J gene is TRBJ1-2, the V gene TRBV2, with 8 positions matching TRBD1. CDR1 is SNHLY and CDR2 is FYNNEI in the germline V gene. The junction had 11 bases not matched to a gene; V was cut back by 6 bases and J by 5 bases. This CDR3 region has 15 residues. Supplemented by reference TRBV2 and TRBJ1-2, the full variable domain reads EPEVTQTPSHQVTQMGQEVILRCVPISNHLYFYWYRQILGQKVEFLVSFYNNEISEKSEIFDDQFSVERPDGSNFTLKIRSTKLEDSAMYFCASSPRDRSLYGYTFGSGTRLTVV.

V is TRBV29-1 and J is TRBJ2-1; 13 nucleotides match TRBD2. This CDR3 region has 17 residues. Germline V lookup: CDR1 SQVTM, CDR2 ANQGSEA. Trimming took 6 bases from V and 0 from J; bases not matched to a gene: 8. DNA of the CDR3: TGCAGCGTGGGGACTAGCGGGATCTCTAGCTCCTACAATGAGCAGTTCTTC. Its translation: CSVGTSGISSSYNEQFF.

By its share, this clone is medium-sized (0.01 to 0.1%). This chain uses TRBV6-1 with TRBJ1-5; D not resolved. The CDR3 is 15 residues long. Germline loops: CDR1 MNHNS, CDR2 SASEGT. Trimming removed 2 bases from V and 0 bases from J, with 8 bases in between. CDR3 sequence: CASSETPDSNQPQHF. DNA of the CDR3: TGTGCCAGCAGTGAAACACCCGATAGCAATCAGCCCCAGCATTTT.

As for this clone: The same CDR3 can be traced to other DNA sequences in this sample. V and J are TRBV5-1 and TRBJ2-2, with D perhaps TRBD1 (6 bases). The CDR3 consists of 15 residues. The ends were cut back, 0 bases at V and 1 base at J, with 7 bases in the middle. The germline V gene has CDR1 SGHRS and CDR2 YFSETQ. The chain's CDR3 is CASSLGQVNTGELFF. CDR3 bases: TGCGCCAGCAGCTTGGGACAGGTGAACACCGGGGAGCTGTTTTTT.

A remark on this clone: The conserved closing phenylalanine or tryptophan is absent in this CDR3, likely reflecting a read error. The DNA is left out, because the CDR3 cannot be placed on it with certainty; the CDR3 is given as TCRdb lists it. J is TRBJ1-2 and V is TRBV6-1; TRBD1, the table's D call, was not compared with the DNA. Germline CDR1 and CDR2: MNHNS and SASEGT. The CDR3 totals 8 residues, both ends included. The CDR3 protein is CASPRQGS.

Here the CDR3 reads CASSLTPSGRSTDTQYF. CDR3 nucleotides: TGTGCCAGCAGCTTAACCCCTAGCGGGCGTAGCACAGATACGCAGTATTTT. The chain uses TRBV7-3 and TRBJ2-3; 8 bases are shared with TRBD2. Germline assignment: CDR1 SGHTA and CDR2 FQGTGA. This CDR3 has 17 residues. V shed 0 bases, J shed 0 bases, and the junction held 5 bases outside the gene matches.

As concerns this clone: A read error may produce the germline difference seen at one junction end. The chain carries TRBV7-9 and TRBJ2-7; 11 nucleotides align to TRBD1. This CDR3 region has 14 residues. CDR1 is SEHNR, CDR2 FQNEAQ, per germline (reference sequence). In nucleotides, the CDR3 is TGTTCCAGCAGCTCCGGGACAGGGGGGTTCGAGCAGTACTTC. As protein: CSSSSGTGGFEQYF.

The chain couples TRBV29-1 to TRBJ2-2; D is possibly TRBD1 (6 bases). V lost 6 bases and J 7 bases, leaving 21 bases between the germline ends. Looked up from germline, CDR1 is SQVTM and CDR2 is ANQGSEA. The CDR3 spans 15 residues. The CDR3 loop reads CSVDLQGGLHGELFF. As DNA, the CDR3 is TGCAGCGTGGATTTACAGGGTGGTTTACACGGGGAGCTGTTTTTT.

This clone has more than one count but fewer than ten. The chain has TRBV19 and TRBJ1-5; D unclear. The ends were cut back, 8 bases at V and 5 bases at J, with 13 bases in the middle. The CDR3 spans 13 residues. Germline assignment: CDR1 LNHDA and CDR2 SQIVND (reference sequence). The CDR3 DNA is TGTGCCAGTGCGATTGGCGGGGATCAGCCCCAGCATTTT. Protein: CASAIGGDQPQHF. The variable domain in full, completed from reference TRBV19 and TRBJ1-5, reads DGGITQSPKYLFRKEGQNVTLSCEQNLNHDAMYWYRQDPGQGLRLIYYSQIVNDFQKGDIAEGYSVSREKKESFPLTVTSAQKNPTAFYLCASAIGGDQPQHFGDGTRLSIL.

CDR3 coding DNA: TGTGCCAGCAGCTCTTGGGCCAGGGACAGCCAAGAGACCCAGTACTTC. Its translation is CASSSWARDSQETQYF. This chain connects TRBV11-1 to TRBJ2-5, with 7 bases aligning to TRBD1. Per germline, CDR1 SGHAT and CDR2 FQDESV (reference sequence). The CDR3 length is 16 residues. With V trimmed by 4 bases and J by 1 base, 9 bases remained unmatched.

The V call is TRBV30, the J call TRBJ2-2, with TRBD1 matching over 8 bases. Trimming at V came to 2 bases and at J to 4 bases, leaving 15 bases not matched to a gene. This CDR3 is 18 amino acids long. Germline V gene sequence: CDR1 GTSNPN, CDR2 SVGIG (reference sequence). The CDR3 sequence: CAWSTKIQGALSTGELFF. In nucleotides, the CDR3 is TGTGCCTGGAGTACGAAAATCCAGGGGGCGCTGAGCACCGGGGAGCTGTTTTTT.

V usage is TRBV27 and J usage is TRBJ1-1, with TRBD1 matching 10 bases. Germline lookup yields CDR1 MNHEY and CDR2 SMNVEV (reference sequence). V shed 1 base and J 5 bases; nucleotides not matched to a gene: 7. This CDR3 has 16 amino acids. The CDR3 sequence is CASSLYGTGALTEAFF. DNA of the CDR3: TGTGCCAGCAGTTTATATGGGACAGGGGCACTAACTGAAGCTTTCTTT.

This clone was found a few times. The chain links TRBV30 to TRBJ1-1; perhaps TRBD1 as D (5 bases). Between the trimmed V and J ends, which lost 5 bases and 4 bases, there was a span of 14 bases. From germline, CDR1 is GTSNPN and CDR2 SVGIG (reference sequence). This CDR3 has 13 amino acids. In DNA, the CDR3 is TGTGCCTGGGGGGCGAATATGGGCACTGAAGCTTTCTTT. This codes for CAWGANMGTEAFF.

This clone turned up a few times. This sequence joins TRBV12-5 and TRBJ2-1; 11 bases are a match to TRBD2. Germline V gives CDR1 LGHNT, CDR2 FRNRAP. The CDR3 loop spans 16 amino acids. V trimming: 6 bases; J trimming: 4 bases; junction bases outside the gene matches: 8. CDR3 in amino acids: CASGPPGLAVYNEQFF. The CDR3 bases are TGTGCTAGTGGCCCTCCGGGACTAGCGGTATACAATGAGCAGTTCTTC.

The chain combines TRBV20-1 with TRBJ2-1, with D perhaps TRBD2 (6 bases). Trimming took 5 bases from V and 12 from J, leaving 14 bases between them. The CDR3 sequence is 11 residues long. Germline loops: CDR1 DFQATT, CDR2 SNEGSKA (reference sequence). The CDR3 coding sequence is TGCAGTGCTTATAGCGCCGGGGGGCAGTTCTTC. This translates into CSAYSAGGQFF.

V gene TRBV13 combines with J gene TRBJ2-7; TRBD2 matches at 10 bases. CDR3 length: 16 residues. V lost 5 bases and J lost 2; bases outside the gene matches: 9. Per germline, CDR1 PRHDT and CDR2 FYEKMQ (reference sequence). In DNA form, the CDR3 reads TGTGCCAGCAGCAGATCTAGCGGGGGCGCCCCCTACGAGCAGTACTTC. Its protein product is CASSRSSGGAPYEQYF.

The gene calls are TRBV25-1 and TRBJ2-7, with D hard to call. Between the trimmed V and J ends, which lost 11 bases and 2 bases, there was a span of 16 bases. This CDR3 is 13 amino acids long. Germline V gives CDR1 MGHDK, CDR2 SYGVNS. CDR3 protein: CAGVTTEPYEQYF. The DNA of the CDR3 is TGTGCCGGAGTAACCACGGAGCCCTACGAGCAGTACTTC.

This chain uses TRBV30 with TRBJ2-6; 7 bases line up with TRBD1. The CDR3 totals 15 residues. V trimming: 5 bases; J trimming: 0 bases; junction bases outside the gene matches: 4. Germline V gene sequence: CDR1 GTSNPN, CDR2 SVGIG (reference sequence). CDR3 DNA sequence: TGTGCCTGGTGGGACAGACTCTCTGGGGCCAACGTCCTGACTTTC. It is translated as CAWWDRLSGANVLTF. The full variable domain, completed using reference TRBV30 and TRBJ2-6, is SQTIHQWPATLVQPVGSPLSLECTVEGTSNPNLYWYRQAAGRGLQLLFYSVGIGQISSEVPQNLSASRPQDRQFILSSKKLLLSDSGFYLCAWWDRLSGANVLTFGAGSRLTVL.

V usage is TRBV6-5 and J usage is TRBJ1-6; weak D call: TRBD1 (6 bases). V lost 5 bases and J lost 8, with 10 bases in between. The CDR3 totals 13 residues. Germline assignment: CDR1 MNHEY and CDR2 SVGAGI. CDR3 in DNA: TGTGCCAGCAGTCCGACAGGCTATTCACCCCTCCACTTT. It codes for CASSPTGYSPLHF.

This clone was seen a few times. This sequence joins TRBV19 and TRBJ2-7, with a weak D call TRBD2 (6 bases). CDR3 length equals 16 residues. Trimming took off 3 bases at V and 2 bases at J, with 17 bases between the two ends. Germline loops: CDR1 LNHDA, CDR2 SQIVND (reference sequence). The CDR3 reads CASSMVGGALPYEQYF. The CDR3 DNA follows: TGTGCCAGTAGTATGGTAGGAGGGGCGCTCCCCTACGAGCAGTACTTC.

This clone was seen a few times. The chain has TRBV29-1 and TRBJ1-1, with 10 positions matching TRBD1. There are 17 residues in the CDR3. Germline V CDR1 and CDR2: SQVTM, ANQGSEA. The V gene end was trimmed by 4 bases and the J gene end by 5 bases; junction bases not matched to a gene: 16. The CDR3 here is CSVGEDRGYFGVTEAFF. CDR3 in DNA: TGCAGCGTTGGCGAGGACAGGGGGTACTTCGGAGTGACTGAAGCTTTCTTT.

This clone was observed a single time. The rearrangement links TRBV5-8 to TRBJ2-5; 13 positions match TRBD2. The J segment lost 2 bases and the V segment lost 5 bases, leaving 3 bases of the junction unmatched. CDR3 length: 15 residues. Per germline, CDR1 SGHTS and CDR2 YDEGEE. The CDR3 sequence is CASRGGLAGQETQYF. The CDR3, as DNA: TGTGCCAGCAGGGGGGGACTAGCGGGACAAGAGACCCAGTACTTC.

In this sample, this clone turned up a few times. The chain uses TRBV11-2 and TRBJ2-4, with TRBD1 matching 11 bases. The CDR3 totals 18 residues. The junction had 8 bases not matched to a gene; V was cut back by 4 bases and J by 0 bases. The germline V gene encodes CDR1 SGHAT and CDR2 FQNNGV. Here the CDR3 reads CASSSGTGGTLAKNIQYF. The CDR3 DNA sequence: TGTGCCAGCAGCTCAGGGACAGGGGGGACTCTAGCCAAAAACATTCAGTACTTC.

The rearrangement uses TRBV6-5 and TRBJ1-1; TRBD1 agrees at 12 bases. CDR3 size: 16 residues. V dropped 2 bases and J dropped 7; count of bases not matched to a gene: 8. The germline V gene encodes CDR1 MNHEY and CDR2 SVGAGI. CDR3 sequence: CASSYKGTGGIIEAFF. The CDR3 DNA reads as TGTGCCAGCAGTTACAAGGGGACAGGGGGCATAATTGAAGCTTTCTTT.

V is TRBV4-1 and J is TRBJ2-1; D possibly corresponds to TRBD1 (7 bases). The CDR3 runs 17 residues. Trimming took off 4 bases at V and 3 bases at J, with 19 bases between the two ends. From germline, CDR1 is MGHRA and CDR2 YSYEKL. DNA of the CDR3: TGCGCCAGCAGCCTGGAGGGAGGAAGGGGGCTCTACAATGAGCAGTTCTTC. Encoded protein: CASSLEGGRGLYNEQFF.

V and J are TRBV2 and TRBJ2-5; 7 nucleotides match TRBD1. Germline assignment: CDR1 SNHLY and CDR2 FYNNEI. The junction had 15 bases not matched to a gene; V was cut back by 10 bases and J by 4 bases. The CDR3 length is 15 residues. The CDR3 is CATQMTGMSRETQYF. The CDR3 DNA is TGTGCCACCCAGATGACAGGGATGAGTCGAGAGACCCAGTACTTC.